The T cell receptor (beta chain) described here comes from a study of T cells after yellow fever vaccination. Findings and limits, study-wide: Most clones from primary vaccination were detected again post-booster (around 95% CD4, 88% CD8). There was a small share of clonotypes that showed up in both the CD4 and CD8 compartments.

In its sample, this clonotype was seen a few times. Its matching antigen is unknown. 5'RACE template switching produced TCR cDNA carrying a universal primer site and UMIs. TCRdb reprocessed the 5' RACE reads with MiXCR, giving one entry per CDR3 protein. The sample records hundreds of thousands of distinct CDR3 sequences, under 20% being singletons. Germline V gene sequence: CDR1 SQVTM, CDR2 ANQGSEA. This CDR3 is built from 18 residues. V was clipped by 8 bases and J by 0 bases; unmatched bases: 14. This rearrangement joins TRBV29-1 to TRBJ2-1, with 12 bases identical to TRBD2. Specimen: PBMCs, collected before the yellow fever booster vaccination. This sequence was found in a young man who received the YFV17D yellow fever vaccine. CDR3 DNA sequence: TGCAGCTCCGACTTGACTAGCGGGGGCCGAAGCTCCTACAATGAGCAGTTCTTC. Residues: CSSDLTSGGRSSYNEQFF.